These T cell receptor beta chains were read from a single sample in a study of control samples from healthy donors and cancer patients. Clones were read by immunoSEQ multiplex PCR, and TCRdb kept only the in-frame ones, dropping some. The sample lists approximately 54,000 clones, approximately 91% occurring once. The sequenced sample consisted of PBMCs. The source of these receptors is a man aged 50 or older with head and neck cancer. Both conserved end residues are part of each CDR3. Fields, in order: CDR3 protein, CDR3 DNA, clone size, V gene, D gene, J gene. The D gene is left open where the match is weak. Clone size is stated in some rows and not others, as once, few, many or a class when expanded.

cdr3_aa: CASSVQAPGQGMNIQYF
cdr3_nt: TGTGCCAGCAGTGTCCAGGCTCCGGGACAGGGGATGAACATTCAGTACTTC
clone_size: once
v_call: TRBV2
d_call: TRBD1
j_call: TRBJ2-4

cdr3_aa: CASSLDRGLQETQYF
cdr3_nt: TGTGCCAGCAGCTTAGACAGGGGGCTCCAAGAGACCCAGTACTTC
clone_size: -
v_call: TRBV7-8
d_call: TRBD1
j_call: TRBJ2-5

cdr3_aa: CASSLFRGALGSPLHF
cdr3_nt: TGTGCCAGCAGCTTATTTAGGGGGGCTCTTGGGTCACCCCTCCACTTT
clone_size: -
v_call: TRBV11-2
d_call: -
j_call: TRBJ1-6

cdr3_aa: CASTPTWDRVYGYTF
cdr3_nt: TGTGCCAGCACCCCAACTTGGGACAGAGTTTATGGCTACACCTTC
clone_size: -
v_call: TRBV6-5
d_call: TRBD1
j_call: TRBJ1-2

cdr3_aa: CASSLEGPGTQYF
cdr3_nt: TGTGCCAGCAGCTTAGAGGGACCAGGGACCCAGTACTTC
clone_size: -
v_call: TRBV11-2
d_call: -
j_call: TRBJ2-5

cdr3_aa: CSVVPQETQYF
cdr3_nt: TGCAGCGTTGTTCCTCAAGAGACCCAGTACTTC
clone_size: few
v_call: TRBV29-1
d_call: -
j_call: TRBJ2-5

cdr3_aa: CASSQVAAPSAGFLYGYTF
cdr3_nt: TGCGCCAGCAGCCAAGTAGCCGCTCCATCCGCAGGGTTCCTTTATGGCTACACCTTC
clone_size: -
v_call: TRBV4-1
d_call: -
j_call: TRBJ1-2

cdr3_aa: CASSGGGLQETQYF
cdr3_nt: TGTGCCAGCAGCGGGGGGGGGCTCCAAGAGACCCAGTACTTC
clone_size: -
v_call: TRBV6-2/TRBV6-3
d_call: TRBD2
j_call: TRBJ2-5

cdr3_aa: CASSERSQVNEQFF
cdr3_nt: TGTGCCAGCAGTGAACGATCCCAAGTAAATGAGCAGTTCTTC
clone_size: -
v_call: TRBV6-1
d_call: -
j_call: TRBJ2-1

cdr3_aa: CASSSGTSGFTGELFF
cdr3_nt: TGTGCCAGCAGCTCGGGGACTAGCGGATTCACCGGGGAGCTGTTTTTT
clone_size: -
v_call: TRBV5-4
d_call: TRBD2
j_call: TRBJ2-2

cdr3_aa: CACGGEYNEQFF
cdr3_nt: TGTGCCTGTGGCGGTGAATACAATGAGCAGTTCTTC
clone_size: -
v_call: TRBV19
d_call: -
j_call: TRBJ2-1

cdr3_aa: CAWSNYNSPLHF
cdr3_nt: TGTGCCTGGAGCAACTATAATTCACCCCTCCACTTT
clone_size: -
v_call: TRBV30
d_call: -
j_call: TRBJ1-6

cdr3_aa: CASRRLETEAFF
cdr3_nt: TGTGCCAGCAGAAGACTGGAAACTGAAGCTTTCTTT
clone_size: -
v_call: TRBV6-6
d_call: -
j_call: TRBJ1-1

cdr3_aa: CASSYSGRVQETQYF
cdr3_nt: TGCGCCAGCAGCTACAGCGGGAGGGTCCAAGAGACCCAGTACTTC
clone_size: -
v_call: TRBV4-1
d_call: TRBD2
j_call: TRBJ2-5

cdr3_aa: CASWGDSVYSNQPQHF
cdr3_nt: TGTGCCAGCTGGGGGGACAGCGTTTATAGCAATCAGCCCCAGCATTTT
clone_size: -
v_call: TRBV2
d_call: TRBD1
j_call: TRBJ1-5

cdr3_aa: CAWSVRGDGNTIYF
cdr3_nt: TGTGCCTGGAGTGTAAGAGGGGACGGAAACACCATATATTTT
clone_size: -
v_call: TRBV30
d_call: -
j_call: TRBJ1-3

cdr3_aa: CASRTLEDNEQFF
cdr3_nt: TGCGCCAGCAGGACGTTAGAAGACAATGAGCAGTTCTTC
clone_size: -
v_call: TRBV5-1
d_call: -
j_call: TRBJ2-1

cdr3_aa: CASGFEVSGNTIYF
cdr3_nt: TGTGCTAGTGGTTTTGAAGTTTCTGGAAACACCATATATTTT
clone_size: once
v_call: TRBV12-5
d_call: -
j_call: TRBJ1-3

cdr3_aa: CASSQGGQGLAWGQFF
cdr3_nt: TGTGCCAGCAGCCAAGGGGGACAGGGTTTAGCTTGGGGTCAGTTCTTC
clone_size: -
v_call: TRBV3-1/TRBV3-2
d_call: TRBD1
j_call: TRBJ2-1

cdr3_aa: CASSLGLAQITDTQYF
cdr3_nt: TGTGCCAGCAGCCTCGGACTAGCGCAGATCACAGATACGCAGTATTTT
clone_size: -
v_call: TRBV5-8
d_call: TRBD2
j_call: TRBJ2-3

cdr3_aa: CASSLLDTQYF
cdr3_nt: TGTGCCAGCAGCTTGTTGGATACGCAGTATTTT
clone_size: -
v_call: TRBV5-8
d_call: -
j_call: TRBJ2-3

cdr3_aa: CASSSGTSGGENEQFF
cdr3_nt: TGTGCCAGCAGCTCCGGGACTAGCGGGGGGGAAAATGAGCAGTTCTTC
clone_size: -
v_call: TRBV7-3
d_call: TRBD2
j_call: TRBJ2-1

cdr3_aa: CASSLGQFSYEQYF
cdr3_nt: TGTGCCAGCAGCTTGGGCCAGTTCTCCTACGAGCAGTACTTC
clone_size: -
v_call: TRBV5-6
d_call: -
j_call: TRBJ2-7

cdr3_aa: CASSLEQGVDNEQFF
cdr3_nt: TGTGCCAGCAGTTTAGAACAGGGGGTCGACAATGAGCAGTTCTTC
clone_size: -
v_call: TRBV28
d_call: TRBD1
j_call: TRBJ2-1

cdr3_aa: CASSFVRGGKEETQYF
cdr3_nt: TGTGCCAGCAGTTTTGTGCGGGGCGGAAAGGAAGAGACCCAGTACTTC
clone_size: once
v_call: TRBV28
d_call: -
j_call: TRBJ2-5

cdr3_aa: CASIQSPGTEAFF
cdr3_nt: TGTGCCAGCATCCAATCGCCGGGCACTGAAGCTTTCTTT
clone_size: -
v_call: TRBV6-5
d_call: -
j_call: TRBJ1-1

cdr3_aa: CAWNGLADEQFF
cdr3_nt: TGTGCCTGGAACGGACTAGCCGATGAGCAGTTCTTC
clone_size: -
v_call: TRBV30
d_call: TRBD2
j_call: TRBJ2-1

cdr3_aa: CASSLASAGGYGYTF
cdr3_nt: TGTGCCAGCAGCCTGGCATCGGCAGGAGGCTATGGCTACACCTTC
clone_size: -
v_call: TRBV11-2
d_call: -
j_call: TRBJ1-2

cdr3_aa: CASNSGGILYQPQHF
cdr3_nt: TGTGCCAGCAATTCAGGGGGGATACTTTATCAGCCCCAGCATTTT
clone_size: -
v_call: TRBV28
d_call: TRBD1
j_call: TRBJ1-5

cdr3_aa: CASSLGGTGNPYEQYF
cdr3_nt: TGTGCCAGCAGCTTAGGAGGGACAGGGAATCCCTACGAGCAGTACTTC
clone_size: -
v_call: TRBV7-9
d_call: TRBD1
j_call: TRBJ2-7

cdr3_aa: CASSTEGDRGPFDTF
cdr3_nt: TGTGCCAGCAGCACGGAGGGGGACAGGGGTCCATTTGACACCTTC
clone_size: -
v_call: TRBV5-6
d_call: TRBD1
j_call: TRBJ1-2

cdr3_aa: CASSQDQLLAGVTNTGELFF
cdr3_nt: TGCGCCAGCAGCCAAGATCAACTACTAGCGGGGGTTACGAACACCGGGGAGCTGTTTTTT
clone_size: -
v_call: TRBV4-1
d_call: TRBD2
j_call: TRBJ2-2

cdr3_aa: CSLTMNTEAFF
cdr3_nt: TGCAGCCTTACGATGAACACTGAAGCTTTCTTT
clone_size: once
v_call: TRBV29-1
d_call: -
j_call: TRBJ1-1

cdr3_aa: CASSLAGTSGSTDTQYF
cdr3_nt: TGTGCCAGCAGCTTAGCGGGGACTAGCGGCTCCACAGATACGCAGTATTTT
clone_size: -
v_call: TRBV7-2
d_call: TRBD2
j_call: TRBJ2-3

cdr3_aa: CASSPGTTYEQYF
cdr3_nt: TGTGCCAGTAGTCCAGGCACGACCTACGAGCAGTACTTC
clone_size: -
v_call: TRBV19
d_call: -
j_call: TRBJ2-7

cdr3_aa: CASSQPGTGNSGANVLTF
cdr3_nt: TGTGCCAGCAGCCAACCCGGGACAGGGAACTCTGGGGCCAACGTCCTGACTTTC
clone_size: -
v_call: TRBV3-1/TRBV3-2
d_call: TRBD1
j_call: TRBJ2-6

cdr3_aa: CASSYGQVNQPQHF
cdr3_nt: TGTGCCAGCAGCTACGGACAGGTCAATCAGCCCCAGCATTTT
clone_size: -
v_call: TRBV28
d_call: TRBD1
j_call: TRBJ1-5

cdr3_aa: CASSSQGAGETQYF
cdr3_nt: TGTGCCAGCAGTTCACAGGGGGCAGGGGAGACCCAGTACTTC
clone_size: -
v_call: TRBV27
d_call: TRBD1
j_call: TRBJ2-5